These 5 T cell receptor beta chains were sequenced from one sample in a study of blood T cell repertoires in COVID-19. Assay used: immunoSEQ multiplex PCR; TCRdb lists only in-frame clones, some missing. This table holds some 240,000 clones, 75% to 90% found once. The sequencing sample was made of peripheral blood. The receptors stem from a man between 60 and 75 years old who had recovered from COVID-19.

This clone was recorded a few times. The J gene is TRBJ2-1, the V gene TRBV7-9; a weak D match, TRBD2 (7 bases). CDR3 length equals 16 residues. V was pared by 2 bases and J by 3 bases, with 14 bases between. Germline V lookup: CDR1 SEHNR, CDR2 FQNEAQ (reference sequence). CDR3 nucleotide sequence: TGTGCCAGCAGCTTATGGCGGGGGCCCATCTACAATGAGCAGTTCTTC. Translation gives CASSLWRGPIYNEQFF.

This chain links TRBV28 with TRBJ2-7; TRBD2 might be the D (7 bases). Germline V gene lookup returns CDR1 MDHEN and CDR2 SYDVKM. Trimming took 7 bases from V and 12 from J, leaving 22 bases between them. The CDR3 has 13 amino acids. For the CDR3, the DNA is TGTGCCAGCACCTTACGGGGGGCCGGATCAGGGTACTTC. Its translation: CASTLRGAGSGYF.

A single count supports this clone. V and J are TRBV5-1 and TRBJ2-1, with 7 bases lining up with TRBD1. Germline CDR1 reads SGHRS; CDR2 reads YFSETQ. The junction had 11 bases not matched to a gene; V was cut back by 4 bases and J by 4 bases. CDR3 length equals 16 residues. As DNA, the CDR3 is TGCGCCAGCAGCGCCAGCGAGGGACAGCCTTACAATGAGCAGTTCTTC. This encodes CASSASEGQPYNEQFF.

This clone was seen only once. This chain uses TRBV19 with TRBJ1-2; TRBD1 aligns across 9 bases. The CDR3 runs to 15 residues. Germline CDR1 LNHDA, CDR2 SQIVND (reference sequence). The ends lost 4 bases at V and 3 bases at J; junction bases unmatched: 6. CDR3: CASSNFRTGDYGYTF. Here the CDR3 DNA reads TGTGCCAGTAGTAACTTCCGGACAGGGGACTATGGCTACACCTTC.

This chain connects TRBV30 to TRBJ2-7, with 8 nucleotides matching TRBD1. Germline CDR1 reads GTSNPN; CDR2 reads SVGIG (reference sequence). The CDR3 consists of 14 residues. J was trimmed by 2 bases and V by 5 bases; bases with no gene match: 8. The CDR3 here is CAWDSGTGTYEQYF. Written as DNA, the CDR3 is TGTGCCTGGGATTCCGGGACAGGCACCTACGAGCAGTACTTC.